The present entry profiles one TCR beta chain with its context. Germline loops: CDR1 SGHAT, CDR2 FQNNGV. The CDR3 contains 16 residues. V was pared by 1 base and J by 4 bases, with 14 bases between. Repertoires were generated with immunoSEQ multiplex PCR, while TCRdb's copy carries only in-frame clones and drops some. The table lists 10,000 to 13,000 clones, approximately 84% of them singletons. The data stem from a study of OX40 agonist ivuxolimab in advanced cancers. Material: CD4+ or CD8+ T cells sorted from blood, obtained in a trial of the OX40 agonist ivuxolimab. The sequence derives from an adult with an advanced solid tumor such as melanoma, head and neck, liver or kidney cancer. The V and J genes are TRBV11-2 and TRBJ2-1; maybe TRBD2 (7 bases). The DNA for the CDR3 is TGTGCCAGCAGCTTAGCCGGGGGGCAATGGTACAATGAGCAGTTCTTC. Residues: CASSLAGGQWYNEQFF.